This is a list of T cell receptor beta chains from one sample in a study of cytomegalovirus exposure and HLA in healthy donors. Sequencing used immunoSEQ multiplex PCR; TCRdb keeps in-frame clones, though not all of them. Counted here are 180,000 or so clones, over 60% occurring once; the ten biggest clones make up around 1.6%. The specimen was PBMCs. All receptors derive from a man aged 18 to 30 in good health and CMV-seronegative. Each CDR3 is given with its conserved first and last residue. Fields, in order: clone size, CDR3 length, V gene, CDR3 protein. Clone size appears in some rows only: once, few, many, or a class for an expanded clone.

clone_size: NA
cdr3_length: 15
v_call: TRBV27
cdr3_aa: CASSFTGASTDTQYF

clone_size: NA
cdr3_length: 13
v_call: TRBV7-2
cdr3_aa: CASSLARDYEQFF

clone_size: once
cdr3_length: 14
v_call: TRBV19
cdr3_aa: CASSYGLGGYEQYF

clone_size: NA
cdr3_length: 16
v_call: TRBV13
cdr3_aa: CASSWTGGQVDYGYTF

clone_size: NA
cdr3_length: 13
v_call: TRBV28
cdr3_aa: CASSFQNNSPLHF

clone_size: NA
cdr3_length: 14
v_call: TRBV27
cdr3_aa: CASSFSLDNSPLHF

clone_size: NA
cdr3_length: 17
v_call: TRBV4-1
cdr3_aa: CASSPTAGVFYDNEQFF

clone_size: few
cdr3_length: 16
v_call: TRBV5-1
cdr3_aa: CASSLGAGIFNYGYTF

clone_size: NA
cdr3_length: 14
v_call: TRBV5-1
cdr3_aa: CASSTGQGMTEQYF

clone_size: once
cdr3_length: 13
v_call: TRBV5-1
cdr3_aa: CASSLTQPYEQYF

clone_size: NA
cdr3_length: 15
v_call: TRBV13
cdr3_aa: CASSRDRARNYGYTF

clone_size: once
cdr3_length: 15
v_call: TRBV2
cdr3_aa: CASKGTGGAFREAFF

clone_size: NA
cdr3_length: 11
v_call: TRBV6-5
cdr3_aa: CASGRGTEAFF

clone_size: NA
cdr3_length: 14
v_call: TRBV7-8
cdr3_aa: CASTLGGNAYEQYF

clone_size: NA
cdr3_length: 14
v_call: TRBV11-2
cdr3_aa: CASRFRVRNEKLFF

clone_size: NA
cdr3_length: 13
v_call: TRBV10-3
cdr3_aa: CAIMGTGGGEQYF

clone_size: NA
cdr3_length: 15
v_call: TRBV10-2
cdr3_aa: CASSGQGALGNTIYF

clone_size: NA
cdr3_length: 17
v_call: TRBV7-3
cdr3_aa: CASSLPRTPWGVGELFF

clone_size: NA
cdr3_length: 16
v_call: TRBV7-9
cdr3_aa: CASSPLGDSPNNEQFF

clone_size: NA
cdr3_length: 17
v_call: TRBV5-1
cdr3_aa: CASSLAAVANAFYEQYF

clone_size: NA
cdr3_length: 14
v_call: TRBV7-9
cdr3_aa: CASSPRDNNQPQHF

clone_size: NA
cdr3_length: 16
v_call: TRBV7-2
cdr3_aa: CASSPAGSLAKNIQYF

clone_size: NA
cdr3_length: 17
v_call: TRBV19
cdr3_aa: CASNIKGTSKSTDTQYF

clone_size: NA
cdr3_length: 16
v_call: TRBV7-8
cdr3_aa: CASSFGQGAVSYEQYF

clone_size: NA
cdr3_length: 11
v_call: TRBV21-1
cdr3_aa: CASVRQCDAFF

clone_size: NA
cdr3_length: 16
v_call: TRBV19
cdr3_aa: CASSILQGGTGQPQHF

clone_size: NA
cdr3_length: 14
v_call: TRBV19
cdr3_aa: CASSYAGGFNEQYF

clone_size: NA
cdr3_length: 15
v_call: TRBV19
cdr3_aa: CAKLIPWEGVTEAFF